These 16 T cell receptor beta chains originate from one sample sequenced in a study of blood T cells in healthy people across ages. Primed by a sample-barcoded 5' primer and a J-beta primer mix, a second PCR proceeded for roughly 7 to 12 cycles. TCRdb reprocessed the 5' RACE reads with MiXCR, giving one entry per CDR3 protein. The data show about 1 million distinct CDR3 sequences, 35% to 50% seen once. Specimen: blood. These TCRs come from a woman aged 60-75 years in good health.

This clonotype was seen a handful of times. The J gene is TRBJ1-2, the V gene TRBV7-9; D perhaps matches TRBD1 (5 bases). CDR1 and CDR2 (germline): SEHNR, FQNEAQ (reference sequence). CDR3 length equals 17 residues. Trimming pared 5 bases from V and 4 bases from J, leaving 23 bases between. CDR3 bases: TGTGCCAGCAGCACGGAACCTCCGGGACTGCTATTCTATGGCTACACCTTC. This gives the protein CASSTEPPGLLFYGYTF.

Only a few counts were recorded for this clonotype. V usage is TRBV20-1 and J usage is TRBJ2-5; the D gene could be TRBD1 or TRBD2 (6 bases each). Germline V lookup: CDR1 DFQATT, CDR2 SNEGSKA (reference sequence). The V end lost 2 bases, the J end lost 1 base, and 14 bases lay between the germline ends. The CDR3 is made up of 15 amino acids. The CDR3 sequence: CSARPGADIQETQYF. In DNA form, the CDR3 reads TGCAGTGCTAGACCGGGGGCGGATATCCAAGAGACCCAGTACTTC.

The DNA for the CDR3 is TGCGCCAGCAGCTTCCGGGACAGGGCTCACGAGCAGTACTTC. Encoded protein: CASSFRDRAHEQYF. This sequence joins TRBV5-1 and TRBJ2-7, with 9 bases matching TRBD1. Germline V lookup: CDR1 SGHRS, CDR2 YFSETQ. The CDR3 is 14 residues long. The V and J ends lost 2 bases and 5 bases, in that order; junction bases with no gene match: 5.

The chain links TRBV4-1 to TRBJ2-5, with D possibly TRBD2 on 6 matching bases. V lost 0 bases to trimming and J lost 5 bases, with 16 bases between them. Germline CDR1 and CDR2: MGHRA and YSYEKL. The CDR3 spans 16 residues. The CDR3 DNA reads as TGCGCCAGCAGCCAAGAGGATACTAGCTGGGGCGAGACCCAGTACTTC. This gives the protein CASSQEDTSWGETQYF.

The table lists this clonotype with many counts. The chain combines TRBV9 with TRBJ2-7; 9 bases are shared with TRBD2. Germline-derived CDR1 and CDR2 are SGDLS and YYNGEE. This CDR3 has 14 residues. With V trimmed by 4 bases and J by 5 bases, 7 bases remained unmatched. Here the CDR3 reads CASSSSGSWHEQYF. CDR3 in DNA: TGTGCCAGCAGCAGTAGCGGGAGTTGGCACGAGCAGTACTTC. Based on the CDR3 plus reference TRBV9 and TRBJ2-7, the full variable domain is DSGVTQTPKHLITATGQRVTLRCSPRSGDLSVYWYQQSLDQGLQFLIQYYNGEERAKGNILERFSAQQFPDLHSELNLSSLELGDSALYFCASSSSGSWHEQYFGPGTRLTVT.

The gene calls are TRBV5-1 and TRBJ2-3; a possible D gene is TRBD2 (5 bases). Per germline, CDR1 SGHRS and CDR2 YFSETQ. Trimming left V 0 bases short and J 1 base short, with 12 bases between. There are 16 residues in the CDR3. DNA for the CDR3: TGCGCCAGCAGCTTGGAGACCCTGCGGGGCACAGATACGCAGTATTTT. Protein: CASSLETLRGTDTQYF.

The table lists this clonotype with a few counts. The chain joins TRBV6-2 or TRBV6-3 to TRBJ1-2; D gene uncertain. The CDR3 loop spans 12 amino acids. Germline CDR1 reads MNHEY; CDR2 reads SVGEGT. Deletions cut 2 bases from V and 8 bases from J, with 9 bases between. The CDR3 loop is CASSYLKWGYTF. DNA for the CDR3: TGTGCCAGCAGTTACCTTAAATGGGGCTACACCTTC.

This clonotype was picked up a small number of times. The V gene is TRBV9, the J gene TRBJ2-1, with D unclear. The CDR3 covers 12 residues. V dropped 0 bases and J dropped 9 bases, with 7 bases sitting between them. Per germline, CDR1 SGDLS and CDR2 YYNGEE. The CDR3 sequence is CASSVESGEQFF. In DNA, the CDR3 is TGTGCCAGCAGCGTAGAGAGTGGTGAGCAGTTCTTC. Complete variable domain (other parts from reference TRBV9 and TRBJ2-1): DSGVTQTPKHLITATGQRVTLRCSPRSGDLSVYWYQQSLDQGLQFLIQYYNGEERAKGNILERFSAQQFPDLHSELNLSSLELGDSALYFCASSVESGEQFFGPGTRLTVL.

V gene TRBV7-8 combines with J gene TRBJ2-5, with 11 bases fitting TRBD2. The CDR3 length is 17 residues. Trimming cost V 2 bases and J 5 bases; bases outside gene matches: 10. CDR1 and CDR2 (germline): SGHVS, FQNEAQ. CDR3 DNA sequence: TGTGCCAGCAGCTTATATACTAGCGGGGGACGCGTGGAGACCCAGTACTTC. Its translation: CASSLYTSGGRVETQYF.

The CDR3 bases are TGTGCCAGCAGTTACTTTGGGACAGCACAAGAGACCCAGTACTTC. Its protein is CASSYFGTAQETQYF. The chain joins TRBV6-5 to TRBJ2-5, with 7 bases lining up with TRBD1. V dropped 1 base and J dropped 2; count of bases not matched to a gene: 4. The germline gives CDR1 MNHEY, CDR2 SVGAGI. The CDR3 contains 15 residues.

This rearrangement joins TRBV11-2 to TRBJ2-1; 8 bases map to TRBD2. Germline-derived CDR1 and CDR2 are SGHAT and FQNNGV. This CDR3 has 17 residues. Germline trimming cut 2 bases from V and 10 bases from J; bases unmatched to any gene: 16. The CDR3 here is CASSLKGMGLGDREQFF. In nucleotides, the CDR3 is TGTGCCAGCAGCTTAAAGGGGATGGGACTAGGGGATCGAGAGCAGTTCTTC. Full variable domain (missing parts from reference TRBV11-2 and TRBJ2-1): EAGVAQSPRYKIIEKRQSVAFWCNPISGHATLYWYQQILGQGPKLLIQFQNNGVVDDSQLPKDRFSAERLKGVDSTLKIQPAKLEDSAVYLCASSLKGMGLGDREQFFGPGTRLTVL.

The chain uses TRBV29-1 and TRBJ1-1; 7 bases match TRBD1. The V and J ends lost 6 bases and 1 base, in that order; junction bases with no gene match: 5. This CDR3 spans 13 amino acids. Germline lookup yields CDR1 SQVTM and CDR2 ANQGSEA. As DNA, the CDR3 is TGCAGCGTGGCGGGACAGCAGAACACTGAAGCTTTCTTT. Translating gives CSVAGQQNTEAFF.

In regard to this clonotype: The junction departs from germline at one end; a sequencing error may be responsible. The rearrangement uses TRBV9 and TRBJ2-3; 11 bases fit TRBD2. Germline-derived CDR1 and CDR2 are SGDLS and YYNGEE. The CDR3 runs 16 residues. CDR3 sequence reads: CACSLSSGRGADTQYF. In DNA form, the CDR3 reads TGTGCCTGCAGCCTTAGTAGCGGGAGGGGCGCAGATACGCAGTATTTT.

The chain couples TRBV29-1 to TRBJ2-7; D perhaps matches TRBD1 (6 bases). The DNA end lines up better with TRBJ2-5; the J call may be wrong. CDR3 size: 14 residues. Germline V gene data show CDR1 as SQVTM and CDR2 as ANQGSEA. CDR3 nucleotide sequence: TGCAGCGTTCTTAAAGGGACGCAGGGGGAGACCCAGTACTTC. It translates to CSVLKGTQGETQYF.

V and J are TRBV7-9 and TRBJ2-4; the match to TRBD1 covers 7 bases. The J call is in doubt because the DNA end fits TRBJ2-7 better. This CDR3 comprises 13 residues. CDR1 and CDR2 (germline): SEHNR, FQNEAQ (reference sequence). Here the CDR3 reads CASSFGQAGEQYF. DNA for the CDR3: TGTGCCAGCAGCTTTGGACAGGCGGGCGAGCAGTACTTC.

The chain uses TRBV5-1 and TRBJ2-5; perhaps TRBD1 as D (6 bases). The germline V gene has CDR1 SGHRS and CDR2 YFSETQ. V was trimmed by 3 bases and J by 2 bases, leaving 11 bases between them. The length of the CDR3 is 14 residues. The CDR3 DNA reads TGCGCCAGCAGCTGGGGTGGACAGCAAGAGACCCAGTACTTC. Amino acids: CASSWGGQQETQYF.